This T cell receptor (beta chain) appears in the sequencing data of a study of T cell responses to AZD1222 COVID-19 vaccine. Looked up from germline, CDR1 is KGHSH and CDR2 is LQKENI. V was clipped by 0 bases and J by 1 base, with 12 bases between them. The CDR3 spans 16 residues. The study's findings and limits: Clonal diversity was possibly underestimated; the donors were predominantly white British and more often female. No day 14 peak samples; only post-peak repertoires were characterized.

The sample holds one count of this clone. Its antigen is currently unknown. The table came from immunoSEQ multiplex PCR; TCRdb's copy has only in-frame clones and leaves some out. The data show 110,000 to 150,000 clones, with 80% to 90% seen just once and roughly 8% held by the top ten. The source was peripheral blood, collected on day 0 of AZD1222 vaccination. This TCR came from an adult in good health. The chain uses TRBV18 and TRBJ1-1, with TRBD1 as a possible D gene (5 bases). As DNA, the CDR3 is TGTGCCAGCTCACCACCGGGAGGTGGGGGGAACACTGAAGCTTTCTTT. Translated, it gives CASSPPGGGGNTEAFF.